Following are 32 T cell receptor beta chains from one sample sequenced in a study of T cell responses to AZD1222 COVID-19 vaccine. Only in-frame clones appear in the TCRdb table, and some are missing; sequencing was by immunoSEQ multiplex PCR. The sample includes about 150,000 clones, 80% to 95% of them seen just once. Source: peripheral blood, taken 28 days after the second AZD1222 dose. All receptors come from an adult who received the AZD1222 COVID-19 vaccine.

The chain couples TRBV5-1 to TRBJ2-3; no definite D call. The CDR3 covers 16 residues. Trimming removed 0 bases from V and 2 bases from J, with 13 bases in between. From germline, CDR1 is SGHRS and CDR2 YFSETQ. DNA for the CDR3: TGCGCCAGCAGCTTGGCTGCCGCTGGGGTCACAGATACGCAGTATTTT. It codes for CASSLAAAGVTDTQYF.

The chain uses TRBV2 and TRBJ2-3; D unclear. The V gene's germline CDR1 is SNHLY and CDR2 FYNNEI. This CDR3 is 13 amino acids long. Trimming took 6 bases from V and 0 from J, leaving 7 bases between them. The CDR3 protein is CASSAESTDTQYF. DNA of the CDR3: TGTGCCAGCAGCGCCGAGAGCACAGATACGCAGTATTTT.

This chain links TRBV4-1 with TRBJ2-7; D is tentatively TRBD1 or TRBD2 (6 bases each). CDR1 is MGHRA, CDR2 YSYEKL, per germline. Trimming stripped 4 bases from V and 7 bases from J, with 23 bases between. CDR3 length equals 16 residues. The CDR3 DNA follows: TGCGCCAGCAGCCCCGGCCAGGGGCCAGTAGGGAGGGAGCAGTACTTC. Its protein product is CASSPGQGPVGREQYF.

The chain uses TRBV11-2 and TRBJ2-7; no firm D call. This CDR3 region has 13 residues. Trimming removed 1 base from V and 6 bases from J, with 10 bases in between. CDR1 is SGHAT and CDR2 is FQNNGV in the germline V gene. This chain's CDR3 is CASSLGLSREQYF. CDR3 nucleotides: TGTGCCAGCAGCTTAGGGTTATCCCGCGAGCAGTACTTC.

The chain combines TRBV19 with TRBJ1-5; D is possibly TRBD1 (5 bases). Germline CDR1 and CDR2: LNHDA and SQIVND (reference sequence). The CDR3 consists of 13 residues. The V end was cut by 3 bases, the J end by 5 bases, with 8 bases between. CDR3 sequence: CASSILGDQPQHF. The CDR3 DNA sequence: TGTGCCAGTAGTATTTTAGGGGATCAGCCCCAGCATTTT.

The rearrangement joins TRBV21-1 to TRBJ2-4; the D call in the table, TRBD2, was not verified against the DNA. TRBV21-1 is classified as a pseudogene. This CDR3 is 10 amino acids long. CDR3 region: CASSRDYPYF. The CDR3 nucleotides are TGTGCCAGCAGCCGGGACTATCCTTACTTC.

This sequence joins TRBV5-8 and TRBJ2-1; TRBD2 agrees at 10 bases. The CDR3 has 17 residues. CDR1 is SGHTS, CDR2 YDEGEE, per germline. V dropped 2 bases and J dropped 3; count of bases not matched to a gene: 8. CDR3 bases: TGTGCCAGCAGCTTCCTAGCGGGAGTTTTTAGCTACAATGAGCAGTTCTTC. Translating gives CASSFLAGVFSYNEQFF.

The rearrangement links TRBV23-1 to TRBJ1-3; D gene uncertain. TRBV23-1 is an open reading frame whose function is uncertain. This CDR3 comprises 15 residues. Trimming shortened V by 2 bases and J by 0 bases, and 8 bases separated the two germline ends. The DNA of the CDR3 is TGCGCCAGCAGTCAAGGGTATGGCTCTGGAAACACCATATATTTT. Translated, it gives CASSQGYGSGNTIYF.

This sequence joins TRBV12-3 or TRBV12-4 and TRBJ1-2; D unresolved. The CDR3 consists of 12 residues. V lost 6 bases, J lost 3 bases, and 8 bases lay in between. CDR3 nucleotide sequence: TGTGCCAGCAGACAGACTCACTATGGCTACACCTTC. This encodes CASRQTHYGYTF.

V usage is TRBV7-6 and J usage is TRBJ1-4, with TRBD1 matching over 9 bases. The CDR3 loop spans 16 amino acids. Germline V gene data show CDR1 as SGHVS and CDR2 as FNYEAQ. V trimming: 3 bases; J trimming: 8 bases; junction bases outside the gene matches: 10. The CDR3 DNA is TGTGCCAGCAGCTTGCGATCACGGGACAGGGACGAAAAACTGTTTTTT. Its translation is CASSLRSRDRDEKLFF.

The genes are TRBV7-2 and TRBJ2-7; the D is unclear. CDR1 is SGHTA and CDR2 is FQGNSA in the germline V gene. V lost 5 bases, J lost 5 bases, and 13 bases lay in between. The CDR3 sequence is 13 residues long. The CDR3: CASSAWVGNEQYF. CDR3 DNA sequence: TGTGCCAGCAGCGCCTGGGTGGGCAACGAGCAGTACTTC.

The genes are TRBV11-2 and TRBJ2-7; D is perhaps TRBD2 (5 bases). CDR1 and CDR2 from the germline V gene are SGHAT and FQNNGV. This CDR3 is 10 amino acids long. Between the trimmed V and J ends, which lost 6 bases and 6 bases, there was a span of 6 bases. Written as DNA, the CDR3 is TGTGCCAGCAGGGACTCCGAGCAGTACTTC. Translating it yields CASRDSEQYF.

The rearrangement joins TRBV9 to TRBJ2-6, with D possibly being TRBD1 (5 bases). The CDR3 is 19 amino acids. The germline gives CDR1 SGDLS, CDR2 YYNGEE. With 0 bases removed from V and 0 bases from J, the gap between germline ends came to 16 bases. CDR3: CASSVAKGKGISGANVLTF. DNA of the CDR3: TGTGCCAGCAGCGTAGCTAAGGGGAAGGGAATCTCTGGGGCCAACGTCCTGACTTTC.

The DNA of the CDR3 is TGTGCCAGCAGCCGCGGACAGAAAGGCTACGAGCAGTACTTC. It is translated as CASSRGQKGYEQYF. The V gene is TRBV7-2, the J gene TRBJ2-7, with D maybe TRBD1 (6 bases). The V end lost 5 bases, the J end lost 3 bases, and 14 bases lay between the germline ends. Germline CDR1 and CDR2: SGHTA and FQGNSA. The CDR3 totals 14 residues.

The V gene is TRBV24-1, the J gene TRBJ2-7; TRBD1 matches at 8 bases. Per the germline V gene, CDR1 is KGHDR and CDR2 is SFDVKD. V lost 2 bases and J lost 6; bases outside the gene matches: 8. There are 15 residues in the CDR3. The CDR3 sequence: CATSDSRTGSTEQYF. DNA for the CDR3: TGTGCCACCAGTGATTCTAGGACAGGGAGTACCGAGCAGTACTTC.

The chain couples TRBV24-1 to TRBJ1-1; unclear D gene. The CDR3 has 12 residues. CDR1 and CDR2 from the germline V gene are KGHDR and SFDVKD. Trimming pared 3 bases from V and 0 bases from J, leaving 1 base between. CDR3 sequence: CATSDVNTEAFF. CDR3 DNA sequence: TGTGCCACCAGTGATGTGAACACTGAAGCTTTCTTT.

The CDR3 here is CASSVFPTGPPGDYGYTF. CDR3 sequence (DNA): TGTGCCAGCAGCGTTTTCCCGACAGGCCCTCCAGGGGACTATGGCTACACCTTC. This sequence joins TRBV9 and TRBJ1-2; D possibly corresponds to TRBD1 (6 bases). This CDR3 has 18 amino acids. The V end was cut by 2 bases, the J end by 3 bases, with 23 bases between. From germline, CDR1 is SGDLS and CDR2 YYNGEE.

The gene calls are TRBV27 and TRBJ1-6; possibly TRBD1 for D (6 bases). Germline values: CDR1 MNHEY, CDR2 SMNVEV (reference sequence). The CDR3 loop spans 19 amino acids. Deletions cut 3 bases from V and 7 bases from J, with 25 bases between. The CDR3 DNA is TGTGCCAGCAGTTTTAGTGGCAGGGGTGGAATTTTTGGAAATTCACCCCTCCACTTT. It encodes CASSFSGRGGIFGNSPLHF.

This clone was seen just once. CDR3 region: CASSPGTSGGYTF. The CDR3 bases are TGCGCCAGCAGCCCCGGGACTTCCGGTGGCTACACCTTC. This chain links TRBV5-1 with TRBJ1-2, with D possibly matching TRBD1 (5 bases). The length of the CDR3 is 13 residues. Trimming took 4 bases from V and 7 from J, leaving 14 bases between them. From germline, CDR1 is SGHRS and CDR2 YFSETQ.

The J gene is TRBJ2-1, the V gene TRBV3-1 (or the pseudogene TRBV3-2), with D unresolved. The V end lost 1 base, the J end lost 0 bases, and 10 bases lay between the germline ends. This CDR3 is built from 16 residues. Germline loops: CDR1 LGHDT, CDR2 YNNKEL (reference sequence). The CDR3 nucleotides are TGTGCCAGCAGCCAAGGAATTAGCAGCTCCTACAATGAGCAGTTCTTC. The encoded protein is CASSQGISSSYNEQFF.

V is TRBV10-3 and J is TRBJ1-1, with a tentative D call TRBD1 (5 bases). V lost 6 bases and J lost 1, with 15 bases in between. Germline lookup yields CDR1 ENHRY and CDR2 SYGVKD. The CDR3 loop spans 15 amino acids. Here the CDR3 reads CAISSPQGKNTEAFF. The CDR3 DNA reads as TGTGCCATCAGCTCTCCCCAGGGAAAGAACACTGAAGCTTTCTTT.

The rearrangement links TRBV3-1 (or the pseudogene TRBV3-2) to TRBJ2-5; TRBD1 might be the D (7 bases). The germline V gene has CDR1 LGHDT and CDR2 YNNKEL (reference sequence). Trimming left V 3 bases short and J 3 bases short, with 11 bases between. There are 14 residues in the CDR3. The CDR3 nucleotides are TGTGCCAGCAGCCACCCAGGGGGGAAAGAGACCCAGTACTTC. This codes for CASSHPGGKETQYF.

The chain couples TRBV5-1 to TRBJ2-3, with 10 bases lining up with TRBD1. In germline, CDR1 is SGHRS, CDR2 YFSETQ. The V segment lost 4 bases and the J segment 1 base; nucleotides outside the gene matches: 0. This CDR3 is built from 14 residues. This chain's CDR3 is CASSGTGGTDTQYF. The CDR3 DNA follows: TGCGCCAGCAGCGGGACAGGGGGCACAGATACGCAGTATTTT.

The V gene is TRBV4-1, the J gene TRBJ2-7; D is perhaps TRBD2 (6 bases). Germline values: CDR1 MGHRA, CDR2 YSYEKL. The ends were cut back, 5 bases at V and 3 bases at J, with 17 bases in the middle. The CDR3 length is 15 residues. CDR3 loop: CASSESVAVSYEQYF. CDR3 DNA sequence: TGCGCCAGCAGCGAAAGCGTAGCGGTGAGCTACGAGCAGTACTTC.

The chain is built from TRBV24-1 and TRBJ1-1; D not certain. V was shortened by 7 bases and J by 3 bases, with 14 bases between the two germline ends. Germline V lookup: CDR1 KGHDR, CDR2 SFDVKD. The CDR3 sequence is 14 residues long. CDR3 protein: CATRDGGSHTEAFF. For the CDR3, the DNA is TGTGCCACCAGAGATGGAGGGTCGCACACTGAAGCTTTCTTT.

The chain uses TRBV11-2 and TRBJ1-1; D might be TRBD1 (5 bases). The length of the CDR3 is 13 residues. CDR1 and CDR2 from the germline V gene are SGHAT and FQNNGV. Trimming removed 11 bases from V and 0 bases from J, with 13 bases in between. CDR3 protein: CAVRQILNTEAFF. CDR3 nucleotides: TGTGCCGTTAGACAGATTTTGAACACTGAAGCTTTCTTT. Filled out from reference TRBV11-2 and TRBJ1-1, the complete variable domain reads EAGVAQSPRYKIIEKRQSVAFWCNPISGHATLYWYQQILGQGPKLLIQFQNNGVVDDSQLPKDRFSAERLKGVDSTLKIQPAKLEDSAVYLCAVRQILNTEAFFGQGTRLTVV.

The chain has TRBV18 and TRBJ1-5; TRBD1 matches at 7 bases. The germline CDR1 and CDR2 sequences are KGHSH and LQKENI. CDR3 length: 15 residues. Germline trimming cut 5 bases from V and 3 bases from J; bases unmatched to any gene: 7. This chain's CDR3 is CASSSRGMDNQPQHF. The CDR3 DNA sequence: TGTGCCAGCTCAAGCAGGGGGATGGACAATCAGCCCCAGCATTTT. The complete variable domain, with remaining parts taken from reference TRBV18 and TRBJ1-5, reads NAGVMQNPRHLVRRRGQEARLRCSPMKGHSHVYWYRQLPEEGLKFMVYLQKENIIDESGMPKERFSAEFPKEGPSILRIQQVVRGDSAAYFCASSSRGMDNQPQHFGDGTRLSIL.

CDR3 DNA: TGTGCCAGCAGACAGGACAGGGGAAGTTTTTACGAGCAGTACTTC. This gives the protein CASRQDRGSFYEQYF. The rearrangement joins TRBV2 to TRBJ2-7, with 9 bases lining up with TRBD1. CDR1 SNHLY and CDR2 FYNNEI come from the germline V gene. This CDR3 has 15 amino acids. V shed 6 bases, J shed 4 bases, and the junction held 10 bases outside the gene matches.

The V gene is TRBV9, the J gene TRBJ1-2; 7 bases align to TRBD1. Germline assignment: CDR1 SGDLS and CDR2 YYNGEE. This CDR3 comprises 13 residues. The J segment lost 8 bases and the V segment lost 0 bases, leaving 4 bases of the junction unmatched. CDR3 sequence (DNA): TGTGCCAGCAGCGTAGGACAGGGTGACGGCTACACCTTC. This translates into CASSVGQGDGYTF.

The chain is built from TRBV6-2 or TRBV6-3 and TRBJ1-1; D remains ambiguous. The CDR3 has 13 amino acids. Germline loops: CDR1 MNHEY, CDR2 SVGEGT. The V end was cut by 2 bases, the J end by 1 base, with 5 bases between. The chain's CDR3 is CASSYIGNTEAFF. The CDR3 nucleotides are TGTGCCAGCAGTTACATAGGGAACACTGAAGCTTTCTTT.

CDR3 nucleotides: TGTGCCAGCAGCGTAGCTCGGGAGGGGTCATGGTACTATGGCTACACCTTC. Translated: CASSVAREGSWYYGYTF. The gene calls are TRBV9 and TRBJ1-2; D may be TRBD1 (5 bases). The CDR3 sequence is 17 residues long. Germline V lookup: CDR1 SGDLS, CDR2 YYNGEE. Trimming left V 0 bases short and J 3 bases short, with 18 bases between.

This chain uses TRBV15 with TRBJ1-2; D might be TRBD1 (6 bases). The CDR3 totals 16 residues. V was cut by 1 base and J by 4 bases, with 16 bases left in between. Germline V gene data show CDR1 as LNHNV and CDR2 as YYDKDF (reference sequence). Here the CDR3 reads CATSRGLGGGPYGYTF. The CDR3 coding sequence is TGTGCCACCAGCAGAGGACTAGGGGGGGGACCCTATGGCTACACCTTC.